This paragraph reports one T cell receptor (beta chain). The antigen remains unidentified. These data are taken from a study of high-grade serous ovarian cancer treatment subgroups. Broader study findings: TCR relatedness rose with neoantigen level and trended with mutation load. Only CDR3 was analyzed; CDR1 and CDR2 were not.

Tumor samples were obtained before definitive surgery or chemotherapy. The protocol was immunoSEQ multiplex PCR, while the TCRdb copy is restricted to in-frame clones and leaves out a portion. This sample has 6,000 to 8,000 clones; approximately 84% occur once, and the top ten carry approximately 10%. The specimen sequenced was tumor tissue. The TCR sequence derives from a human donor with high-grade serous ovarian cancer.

The CDR3 loop is CASSHQGGMDGYTF. The DNA for the CDR3 is TGTGCCAGCAGTCACCAAGGGGGCATGGATGGCTACACCTTC. V and J are TRBV6-6 and TRBJ1-2; the match to TRBD1 covers 7 bases. Unmatched junction bases numbered 9, after V lost 5 bases and J lost 6 bases. From germline, CDR1 is MNHNY and CDR2 SVGAGI (reference sequence). The CDR3 contains 14 residues.